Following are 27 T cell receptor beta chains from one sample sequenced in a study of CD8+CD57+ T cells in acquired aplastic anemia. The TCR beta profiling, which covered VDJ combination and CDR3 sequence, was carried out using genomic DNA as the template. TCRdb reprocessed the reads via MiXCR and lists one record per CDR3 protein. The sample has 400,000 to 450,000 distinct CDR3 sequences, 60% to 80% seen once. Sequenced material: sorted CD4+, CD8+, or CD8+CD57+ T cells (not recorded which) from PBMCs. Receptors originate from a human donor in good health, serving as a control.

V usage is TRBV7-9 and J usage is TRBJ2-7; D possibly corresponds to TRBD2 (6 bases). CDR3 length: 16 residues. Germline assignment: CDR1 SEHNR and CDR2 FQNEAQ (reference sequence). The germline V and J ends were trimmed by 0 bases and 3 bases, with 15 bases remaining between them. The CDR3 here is CASSLAEGDPNYEQYF. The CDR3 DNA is TGTGCCAGCAGCTTAGCGGAGGGAGATCCAAACTACGAGCAGTACTTC. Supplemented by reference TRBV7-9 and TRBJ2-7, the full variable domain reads DTGVSQNPRHKITKRGQNVTFRCDPISEHNRLYWYRQTLGQGPEFLTYFQNEAQLEKSRLLSDRFSAERPKGSFSTLEIQRTEQGDSAMYLCASSLAEGDPNYEQYFGPGTRLTVT.

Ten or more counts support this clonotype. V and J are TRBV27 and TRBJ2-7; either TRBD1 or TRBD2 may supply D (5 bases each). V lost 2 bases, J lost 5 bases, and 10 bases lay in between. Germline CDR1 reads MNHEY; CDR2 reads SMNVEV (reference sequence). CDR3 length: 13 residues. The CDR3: CASSLLWGNEQYF. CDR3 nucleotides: TGTGCCAGCAGTTTACTGTGGGGGAACGAGCAGTACTTC.

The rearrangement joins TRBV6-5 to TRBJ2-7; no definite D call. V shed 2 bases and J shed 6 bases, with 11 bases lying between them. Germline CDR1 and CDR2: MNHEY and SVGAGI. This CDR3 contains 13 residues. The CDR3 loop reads CASSYTPLGEQYV. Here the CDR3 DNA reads TGTGCCAGCAGTTACACGCCGTTGGGCGAGCAGTACGTC.

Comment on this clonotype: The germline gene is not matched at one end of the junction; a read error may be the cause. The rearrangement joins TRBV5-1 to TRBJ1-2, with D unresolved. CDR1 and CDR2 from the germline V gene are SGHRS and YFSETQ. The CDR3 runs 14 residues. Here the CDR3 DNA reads TGTGCCAGCAGCTTAGCCTCGGGAAGCAATGGCTACACCTTC. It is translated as CASSLASGSNGYTF.

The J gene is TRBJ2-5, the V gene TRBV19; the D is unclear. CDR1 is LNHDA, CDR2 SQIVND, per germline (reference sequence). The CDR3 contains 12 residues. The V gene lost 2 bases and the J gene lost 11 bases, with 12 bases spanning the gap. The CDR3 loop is CASSIRREEQYF. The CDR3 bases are TGTGCCAGTAGTATACGCCGAGAGGAGCAGTACTTC.

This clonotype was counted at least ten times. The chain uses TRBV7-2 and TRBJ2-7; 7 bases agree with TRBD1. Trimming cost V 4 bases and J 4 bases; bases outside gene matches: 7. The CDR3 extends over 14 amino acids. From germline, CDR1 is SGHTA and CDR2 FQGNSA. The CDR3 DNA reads TGTGCCAGCAGCTCAGGGACAGTTTCGTACGAGCAGTACTTC. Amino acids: CASSSGTVSYEQYF.

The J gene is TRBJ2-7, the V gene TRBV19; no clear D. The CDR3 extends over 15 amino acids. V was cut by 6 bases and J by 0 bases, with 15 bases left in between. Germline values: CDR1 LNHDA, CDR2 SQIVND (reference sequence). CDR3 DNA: TGTGCCAGTAGCTTATTCACTCGGGCCTCCTACGAGCAGTACTTC. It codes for CASSLFTRASYEQYF.

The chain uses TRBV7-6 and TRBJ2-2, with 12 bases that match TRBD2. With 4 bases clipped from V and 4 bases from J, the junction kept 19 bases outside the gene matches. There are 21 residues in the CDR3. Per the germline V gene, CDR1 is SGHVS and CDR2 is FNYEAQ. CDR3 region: CASSSAASGGAGTLITGELFF. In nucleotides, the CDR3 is TGTGCCAGCAGCTCGGCGGCTAGCGGGGGGGCCGGGACCTTGATCACCGGGGAGCTGTTTTTT.

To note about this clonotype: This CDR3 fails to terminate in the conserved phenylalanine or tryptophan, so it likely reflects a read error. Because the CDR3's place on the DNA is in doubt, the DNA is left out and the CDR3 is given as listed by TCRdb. The CDR3 region is CASSFPGTVNTEVFL. This rearrangement joins TRBV9 to TRBJ2-2; the DNA was not used to check the table's D call, TRBD1. Germline V CDR1 and CDR2: SGDLS, YYNGEE. The CDR3 length is 15 residues, termini included.

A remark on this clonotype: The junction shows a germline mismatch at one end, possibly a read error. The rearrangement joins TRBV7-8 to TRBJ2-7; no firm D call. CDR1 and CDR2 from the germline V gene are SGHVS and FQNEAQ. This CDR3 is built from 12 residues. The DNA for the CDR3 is TGTGCCAGCAGTGATGATCGGTACGAGCAATGCTTC. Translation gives CASSDDRYEQCF. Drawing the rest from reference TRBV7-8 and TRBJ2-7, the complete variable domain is GAGVSQSPRYKVAKRGQDVALRCDPISGHVSLFWYQQALGQGPEFLTYFQNEAQLDKSGLPSDRFFAERPEGSVSTLKIQRTQQEDSAVYLCASSDDRYEQCFGPGTRLTVT.

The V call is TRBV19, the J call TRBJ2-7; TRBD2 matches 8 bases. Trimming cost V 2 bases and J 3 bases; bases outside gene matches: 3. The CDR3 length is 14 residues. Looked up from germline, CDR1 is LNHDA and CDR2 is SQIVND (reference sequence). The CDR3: CASSISGTSYEQYF. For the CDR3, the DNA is TGTGCCAGTAGTATATCCGGGACTAGCTACGAGCAGTACTTC.

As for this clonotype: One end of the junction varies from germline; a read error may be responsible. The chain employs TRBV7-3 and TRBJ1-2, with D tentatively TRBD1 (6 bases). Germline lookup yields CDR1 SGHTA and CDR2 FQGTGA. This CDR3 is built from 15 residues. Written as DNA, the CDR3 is TGTGCCAGCAGCCGGGTAGGGGGGAGTTATGATGGCCACACCTTC. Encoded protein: CASSRVGGSYDGHTF. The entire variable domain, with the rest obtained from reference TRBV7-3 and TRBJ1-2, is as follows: GAGVSQTPSNKVTEKGKYVELRCDPISGHTALYWYRQSLGQGPEFLIYFQGTGAADDSGLPNDRFFAVRPEGSVSTLKIQRTERGDSAVYLCASSRVGGSYDGHTFGSGTRLTVV.

DNA of the CDR3: TGTGCCAGCAGTCCCCCCGGCGGCGAGCAGTACTTC. It is translated as CASSPPGGEQYF. This chain uses TRBV6-1 with TRBJ2-7; D remains ambiguous. V lost 5 bases to trimming and J lost 6 bases, with 11 bases between them. The CDR3 length is 12 residues. CDR1 MNHNS and CDR2 SASEGT come from the germline V gene.

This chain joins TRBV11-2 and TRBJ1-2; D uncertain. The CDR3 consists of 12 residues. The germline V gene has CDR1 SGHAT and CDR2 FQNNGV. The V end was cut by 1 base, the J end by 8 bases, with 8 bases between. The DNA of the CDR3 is TGTGCCAGCAGCTTAGTACGAGCGGGCTACACCTTC. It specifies CASSLVRAGYTF.

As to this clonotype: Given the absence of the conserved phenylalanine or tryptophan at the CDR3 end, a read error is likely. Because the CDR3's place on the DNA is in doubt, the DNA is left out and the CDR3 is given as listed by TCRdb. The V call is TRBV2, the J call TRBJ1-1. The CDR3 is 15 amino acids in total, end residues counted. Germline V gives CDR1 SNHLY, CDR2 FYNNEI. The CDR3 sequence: CASSVERGGPQYFGP.

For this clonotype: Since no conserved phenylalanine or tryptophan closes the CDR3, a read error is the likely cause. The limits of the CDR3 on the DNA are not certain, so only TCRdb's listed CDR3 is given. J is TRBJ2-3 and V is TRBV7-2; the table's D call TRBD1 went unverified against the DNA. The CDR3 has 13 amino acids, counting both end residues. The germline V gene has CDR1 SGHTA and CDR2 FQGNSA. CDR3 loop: CASSWEGKVGNQP.

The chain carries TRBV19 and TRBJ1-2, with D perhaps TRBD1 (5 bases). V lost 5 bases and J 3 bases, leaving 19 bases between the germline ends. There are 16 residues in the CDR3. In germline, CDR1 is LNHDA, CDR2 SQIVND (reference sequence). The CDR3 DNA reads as TGTGCCAGTAGTGCCCACGGGGGTCTCGAAGACTATGGCTACACCTTC. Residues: CASSAHGGLEDYGYTF.

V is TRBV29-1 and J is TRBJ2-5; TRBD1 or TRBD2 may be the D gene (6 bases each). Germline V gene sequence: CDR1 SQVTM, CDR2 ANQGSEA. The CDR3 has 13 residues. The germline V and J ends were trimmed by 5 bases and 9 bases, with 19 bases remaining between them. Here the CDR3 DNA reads TGCAGCGTTTTTGTGGGGGGCCAGGAGGCCCAGTACTTC. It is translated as CSVFVGGQEAQYF.

The CDR3 loop is CASSLAGTNEPQHTF. The CDR3 DNA follows: TGTGCCAGCAGCTTAGCGGGGACTAATGAGCCCCAGCATACTTTC. The V gene is TRBV7-2, the J gene TRBJ2-6; 7 nucleotides line up with TRBD2. With V trimmed by 0 bases and J by 19 bases, 15 bases remained unmatched. CDR1 is SGHTA and CDR2 is FQGNSA in the germline V gene. CDR3 length: 15 amino acids.

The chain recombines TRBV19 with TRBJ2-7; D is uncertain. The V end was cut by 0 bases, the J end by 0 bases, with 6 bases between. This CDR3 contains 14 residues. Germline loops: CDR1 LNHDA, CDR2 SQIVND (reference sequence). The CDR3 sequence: CASSIDGNSYEQYF. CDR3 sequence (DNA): TGTGCCAGTAGTATAGATGGCAACTCCTACGAGCAGTACTTC.

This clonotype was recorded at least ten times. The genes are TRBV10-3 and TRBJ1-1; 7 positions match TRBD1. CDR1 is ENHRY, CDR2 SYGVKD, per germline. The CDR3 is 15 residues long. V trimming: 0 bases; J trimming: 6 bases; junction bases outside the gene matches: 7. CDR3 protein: CAISESGRGLAEAFF. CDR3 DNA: TGTGCCATCAGTGAGTCGGGAAGGGGGCTGGCTGAAGCTTTCTTT.

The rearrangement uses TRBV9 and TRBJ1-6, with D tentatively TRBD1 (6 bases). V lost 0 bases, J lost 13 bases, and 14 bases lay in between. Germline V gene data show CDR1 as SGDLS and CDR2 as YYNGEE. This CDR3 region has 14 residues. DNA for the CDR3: TGTGCCAGCAGCGTAGCTTGGCGGGGGGCCCCCCTCCACTTT. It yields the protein CASSVAWRGAPLHF.

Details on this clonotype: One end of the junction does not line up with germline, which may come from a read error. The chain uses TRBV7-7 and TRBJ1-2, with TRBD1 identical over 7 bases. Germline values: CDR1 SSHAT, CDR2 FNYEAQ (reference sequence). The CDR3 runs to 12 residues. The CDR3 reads CASSAGTDGDTF. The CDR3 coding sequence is TGTGCCAGCAGTGCCGGGACAGATGGCGACACCTTC. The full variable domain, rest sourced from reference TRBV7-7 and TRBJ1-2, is GAGVSQSPRYKVTKRGQDVTLRCDPISSHATLYWYQQALGQGPEFLTYFNYEAQPDKSGLPSDRFSAERPEGSISTLTIQRTEQRDSAMYRCASSAGTDGDTFGSGTRLTVV.

The CDR3 DNA is TGTGCCAGCATGGACTGGGACACAGATACGCAGTATTTT. Amino acid sequence: CASMDWDTDTQYF. The gene calls are TRBV2 and TRBJ2-3; possibly TRBD2 for D (5 bases). Looked up from germline, CDR1 is SNHLY and CDR2 is FYNNEI. The CDR3 spans 13 residues. V was shortened by 7 bases and J by 2 bases, with 10 bases between the two germline ends.

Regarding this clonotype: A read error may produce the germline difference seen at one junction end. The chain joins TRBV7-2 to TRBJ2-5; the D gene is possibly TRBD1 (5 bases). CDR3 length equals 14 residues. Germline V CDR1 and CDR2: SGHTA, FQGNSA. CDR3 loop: CASSSRQGQDTQYF. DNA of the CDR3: TGTGCCAGCAGCTCCCGGCAGGGCCAAGATACCCAGTACTTC.

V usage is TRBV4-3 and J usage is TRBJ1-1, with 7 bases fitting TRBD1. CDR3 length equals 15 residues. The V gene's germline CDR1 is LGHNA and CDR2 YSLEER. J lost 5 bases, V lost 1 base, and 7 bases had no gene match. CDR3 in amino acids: CASSQGQGVRTEAFF. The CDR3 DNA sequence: TGCGCCAGCAGCCAAGGACAGGGAGTTAGGACTGAAGCTTTCTTT.

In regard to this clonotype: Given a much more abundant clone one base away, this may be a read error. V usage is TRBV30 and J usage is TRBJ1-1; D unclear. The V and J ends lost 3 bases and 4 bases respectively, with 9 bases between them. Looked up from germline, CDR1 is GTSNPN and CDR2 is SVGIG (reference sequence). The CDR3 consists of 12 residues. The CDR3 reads CAWSLISTEAFF. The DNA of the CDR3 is TGTGCCTGGAGCCTAATAAGCACTGAAGCTTTCTTT.